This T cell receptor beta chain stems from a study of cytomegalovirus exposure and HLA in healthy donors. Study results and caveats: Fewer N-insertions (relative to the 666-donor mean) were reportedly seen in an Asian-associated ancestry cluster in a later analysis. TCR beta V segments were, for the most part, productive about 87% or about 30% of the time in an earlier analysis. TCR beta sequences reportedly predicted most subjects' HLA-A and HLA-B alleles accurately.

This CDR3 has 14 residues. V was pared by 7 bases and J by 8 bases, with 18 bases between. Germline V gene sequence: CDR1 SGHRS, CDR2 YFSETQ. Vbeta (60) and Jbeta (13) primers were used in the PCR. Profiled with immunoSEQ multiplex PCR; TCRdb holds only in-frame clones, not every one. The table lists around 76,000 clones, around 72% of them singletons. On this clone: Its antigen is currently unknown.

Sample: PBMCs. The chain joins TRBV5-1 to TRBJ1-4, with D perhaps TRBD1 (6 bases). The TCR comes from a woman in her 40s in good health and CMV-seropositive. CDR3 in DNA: TGCGCCAGCCGCCTTTTGGCAGGGGAGGAAAAACTGTTTTTT. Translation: CASRLLAGEEKLFF.